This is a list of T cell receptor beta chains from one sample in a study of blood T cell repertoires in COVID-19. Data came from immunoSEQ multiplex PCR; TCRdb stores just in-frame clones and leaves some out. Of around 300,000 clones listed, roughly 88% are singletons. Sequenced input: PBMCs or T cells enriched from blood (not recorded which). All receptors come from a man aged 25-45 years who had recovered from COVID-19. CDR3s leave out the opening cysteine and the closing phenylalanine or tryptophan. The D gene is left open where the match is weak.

cdr3_aa: ASSYRGSYNEQF
v_call: TRBV10-2
j_call: TRBJ2-1
d_call: TRBD1

cdr3_aa: SASPTGTLNSPLH
v_call: TRBV20-1
j_call: TRBJ1-6
d_call: .

cdr3_aa: AITGRDNNEQF
v_call: TRBV10-3
j_call: TRBJ2-1
d_call: .

cdr3_aa: ASIKSPVEAF
v_call: TRBV28
j_call: TRBJ1-1
d_call: .

cdr3_aa: ASSGDRGSRTEAF
v_call: TRBV5-1
j_call: TRBJ1-1
d_call: TRBD1

cdr3_aa: ASSLTGAGELF
v_call: TRBV5-4
j_call: TRBJ2-2
d_call: .

cdr3_aa: ASSLNDMRAF
v_call: TRBV28
j_call: TRBJ1-1
d_call: .

cdr3_aa: ASSRGQGLRNEQF
v_call: TRBV3-1/TRBV3-2
j_call: TRBJ2-1
d_call: TRBD1

cdr3_aa: ASSLGAGGLSNYGYT
v_call: TRBV13
j_call: TRBJ1-2
d_call: TRBD1

cdr3_aa: ASSGGTSTDTQY
v_call: TRBV5-6
j_call: TRBJ2-3
d_call: .

cdr3_aa: ASSLAGGSGPNEQF
v_call: TRBV5-1
j_call: TRBJ2-1
d_call: TRBD2

cdr3_aa: ASSPLTAGTSPNEQF
v_call: TRBV18
j_call: TRBJ2-1
d_call: TRBD2

cdr3_aa: ASRRGVGNNEQF
v_call: TRBV28
j_call: TRBJ2-1
d_call: TRBD2

cdr3_aa: ASSPQGGNSPLH
v_call: TRBV7-9
j_call: TRBJ1-6
d_call: .

cdr3_aa: AISLSIGGAEGEQF
v_call: TRBV10-3
j_call: TRBJ2-1
d_call: TRBD2

cdr3_aa: ASSSGQSNTGELF
v_call: TRBV14
j_call: TRBJ2-2
d_call: .

cdr3_aa: ASSERVRGPDTQY
v_call: TRBV6-1
j_call: TRBJ2-3
d_call: .

cdr3_aa: ASRGLAGTQY
v_call: TRBV5-4
j_call: TRBJ2-3
d_call: TRBD2

cdr3_aa: ASRRTGGVEKLF
v_call: TRBV3-1/TRBV3-2
j_call: TRBJ1-4
d_call: TRBD1

cdr3_aa: ASTLGQLNTEAF
v_call: TRBV19
j_call: TRBJ1-1
d_call: TRBD1

cdr3_aa: AWGGQGDQETQY
v_call: TRBV30
j_call: TRBJ2-5
d_call: TRBD1

cdr3_aa: ASSSRGVTDTQY
v_call: TRBV6-4
j_call: TRBJ2-3
d_call: .